The present entry profiles one T cell receptor beta chain with its context. What it binds is not known. This sample stems from a study of Graves' ophthalmopathy and Graves' hyperthyroidism. Overall study findings and caveats: The model's ophthalmopathy progression predictions had just under 71% sensitivity and roughly 72% specificity. Most clonotypes expanded in thyroid above 0.001 frequency were present in blood too.

Ophthalmopathy donors were characterized by moderate-to-severe activity, CAS of at least 3, NOSPECS of at least 4, and duration under 3 months. Patients were diagnosed from clinical symptoms, serum thyroxine, TRAb, thyroid ultrasound and orbital computed tomography. V lost 6 bases, J lost 5 bases, and 16 bases lay in between. Germline CDR1 MDHEN, CDR2 SYDVKM. CDR3 length: 14 residues. Amplified material comprised TCR beta CDR3 regions derived from RNA transcripts. The library came from an HTBI-primed first-round RT-PCR and a second-round multiplex PCR. MiXCR, run by TCRdb on the multiplex PCR reads, gives a single entry per CDR3 protein. This table holds roughly 300,000 distinct CDR3 sequences, 17% found once.

The source material was peripheral blood. This chain uses TRBV28 with TRBJ1-2; D unresolved. The receptor comes from an adult man with Graves' ophthalmopathy. CDR3 DNA: TGTGCCAGCAGCCCCGGCGGACGGAGATATGGCTACACCTTC. This codes for CASSPGGRRYGYTF.